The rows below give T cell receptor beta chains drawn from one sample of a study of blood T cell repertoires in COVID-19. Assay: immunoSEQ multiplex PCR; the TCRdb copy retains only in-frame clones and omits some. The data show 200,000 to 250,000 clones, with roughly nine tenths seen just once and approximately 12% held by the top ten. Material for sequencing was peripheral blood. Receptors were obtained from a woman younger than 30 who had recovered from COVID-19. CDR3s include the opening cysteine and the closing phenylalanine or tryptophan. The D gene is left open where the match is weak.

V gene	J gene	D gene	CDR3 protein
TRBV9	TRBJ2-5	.	CASNRERETQYF
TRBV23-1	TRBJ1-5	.	CAGLRDYNQPQHF
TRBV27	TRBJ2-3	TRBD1	CASSLRTGPTDTQYF
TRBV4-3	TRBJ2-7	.	CASSHTTDYIFGEQYF
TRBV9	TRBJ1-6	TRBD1	CASSEGQANSPLHF
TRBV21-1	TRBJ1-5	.	CASSKVWNRGYSNQPQHF
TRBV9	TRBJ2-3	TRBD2	CASSGGLAGSLDTQYF
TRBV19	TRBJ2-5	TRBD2	CASSIPGLASETQYF
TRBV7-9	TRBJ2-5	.	CASSLARPAGETQYF
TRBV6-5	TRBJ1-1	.	CASSYFGRANTEAFF
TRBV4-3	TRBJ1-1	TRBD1	CASSLTGATEAFF
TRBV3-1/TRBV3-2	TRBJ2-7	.	CASSQGPSSYEQYF
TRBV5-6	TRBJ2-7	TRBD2	CASSFGGDEQYF
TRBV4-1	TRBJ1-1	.	CASSPGNTEAFF
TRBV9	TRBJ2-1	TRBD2	CASSVLLAGGDDEQFF
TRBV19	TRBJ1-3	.	CASISRGNTIYF
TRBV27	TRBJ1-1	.	CASTRGGGTEAFF
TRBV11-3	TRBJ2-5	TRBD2	CASSLSGTSGAQETQYF
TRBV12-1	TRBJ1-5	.	CASSEHGDSNQPQHF
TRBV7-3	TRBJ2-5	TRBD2	CASSPSGGETQYF
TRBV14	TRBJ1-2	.	CASSARGPNYGYTF
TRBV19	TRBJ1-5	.	CASSTTGNQPQHF
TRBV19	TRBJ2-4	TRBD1	CASKTQGNIQYF
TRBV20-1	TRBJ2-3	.	CSASWAGTSDTQYF
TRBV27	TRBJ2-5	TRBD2	CASSKGLAGVLTQYF
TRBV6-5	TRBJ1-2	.	CASSPGSYGYGYTF
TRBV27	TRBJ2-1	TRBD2	CASTPSGTYNEQFF
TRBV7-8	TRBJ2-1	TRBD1	CASIPSGQLYNEQFF
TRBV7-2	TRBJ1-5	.	CASSLMGTALNQPQHF
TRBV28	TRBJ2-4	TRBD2	CASTHPEGLAGLRAKNIQYF
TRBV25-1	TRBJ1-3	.	CASSESGGISGNTIYF
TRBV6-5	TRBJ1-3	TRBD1	CASQSRTGTGNTIYF
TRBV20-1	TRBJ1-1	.	CSASIPGQRNTEAFF
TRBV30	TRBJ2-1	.	CAWSTLAEQFF
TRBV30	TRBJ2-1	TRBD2	CASLRAGAGNEQFF
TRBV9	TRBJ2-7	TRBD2	CASSVGASGMYEQYF
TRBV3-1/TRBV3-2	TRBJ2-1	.	CASSQGADIQFF
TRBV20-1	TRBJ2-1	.	CSASGARRAHNEQFF
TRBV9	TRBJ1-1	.	CASREVTEAFF
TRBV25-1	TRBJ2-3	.	CASSGTTGLYSGPDTQYF
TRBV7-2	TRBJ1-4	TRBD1	CASSLFWDRGGEKLFF
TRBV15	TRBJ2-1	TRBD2	CATSRTGLAGVWANNEQFF
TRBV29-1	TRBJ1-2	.	CSVGEGGTFYGYTF
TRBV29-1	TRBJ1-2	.	CSVGRGVRGYTF
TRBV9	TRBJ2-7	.	CASSVGLGLYEQYF
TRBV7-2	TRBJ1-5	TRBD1	CASSSWTGDNQPQHF
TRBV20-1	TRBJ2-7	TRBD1	CSASDPTGLYYEQYF